Below are 22 T cell receptor beta chains sequenced from a single sample in a study of blood T cells in healthy people across ages. Using a J-beta primer mix together with a sample-barcoded 5' primer, a second PCR was run for about 6 to 11 cycles. MiXCR, applied by TCRdb to the 5' RACE reads, yields one record per CDR3 protein. This sample carries about 640,000 distinct CDR3 sequences, 45% to 65% of them seen once, and the ten largest clones take over 30%. Sequenced sample: blood. Source of these receptors: a man aged 55-75 years in good health.

This clonotype showed up just once. This chain joins TRBV24-1 and TRBJ2-1; 9 bases are a match to TRBD1. V was pared by 4 bases and J by 7 bases, with 10 bases of the junction left unmatched. The germline V gene has CDR1 KGHDR and CDR2 SFDVKD. CDR3 length: 16 residues. The CDR3 bases are TGTGCCACCAGTGACTTGGGACAGGGTCTCGATAATGAGCAGTTCTTC. Encoded protein: CATSDLGQGLDNEQFF.

The CDR3 protein is CASSLSWVGPSGTQYF. The CDR3 DNA follows: TGTGCCAGCAGCTTGTCCTGGGTCGGACCCTCCGGGACCCAGTACTTC. This chain joins TRBV5-5 and TRBJ2-7; no clear D gene. The DNA end lines up better with TRBJ2-5; the J call may be wrong. There are 16 residues in the CDR3. Germline V lookup: CDR1 SGHKS, CDR2 YYEKEE (reference sequence).

The rearrangement joins TRBV11-2 to TRBJ2-7; the D is unclear. Germline V gene data show CDR1 as SGHAT and CDR2 as FQNNGV. Trimming left V 5 bases short and J 5 bases short, with 10 bases between. CDR3 length equals 12 residues. CDR3 protein: CASSPVSHEQYF. The DNA of the CDR3 is TGTGCCAGCAGCCCCGTTAGCCACGAGCAGTACTTC.

CDR3 region: CATRSSGKETQYF. DNA of the CDR3: TGTGCCACCCGGAGTTCGGGGAAAGAGACCCAGTACTTC. The chain links TRBV6-1 to TRBJ2-5; weak D call: TRBD2 (5 bases). The CDR3 extends over 13 amino acids. CDR1 and CDR2 from the germline V gene are MNHNS and SASEGT. Trimming stripped 10 bases from V and 3 bases from J, with 15 bases between.

The rearrangement uses TRBV18 and TRBJ2-1; D is perhaps TRBD1 (5 bases). The CDR3 runs 14 residues. V was cut by 2 bases and J by 4 bases, with 9 bases left in between. Germline loops: CDR1 KGHSH, CDR2 LQKENI. CDR3: CASSPMTAYNEQFF. For the CDR3, the DNA is TGTGCCAGCTCACCAATGACAGCTTACAATGAGCAGTTCTTC.

The chain uses TRBV5-1 and TRBJ2-1, with 8 bases identical to TRBD1. This CDR3 spans 15 amino acids. Losses at the gene ends were 4 bases for V and 3 bases for J; bases not matched to a gene: 6. In germline, CDR1 is SGHRS, CDR2 YFSETQ. The CDR3: CASSPGDRSYNEQFF. As DNA, the CDR3 is TGCGCCAGCAGCCCGGGGGACAGGAGCTACAATGAGCAGTTCTTC.

This clonotype was recorded only once. This sequence joins TRBV29-1 and TRBJ1-2; D may be TRBD1 (6 bases). CDR1 and CDR2 from the germline V gene are SQVTM and ANQGSEA. The CDR3 loop spans 13 amino acids. With 7 bases removed from V and 3 bases from J, the gap between germline ends came to 15 bases. CDR3 DNA sequence: TGCAGCGCCATCGGGGGCGCGGACTATGGCTACACCTTC. Encoded protein: CSAIGGADYGYTF.

This rearrangement joins TRBV15 to TRBJ2-1, with TRBD2 identical over 16 bases. With 0 bases clipped from V and 8 bases from J, the junction kept 4 bases outside the gene matches. In germline, CDR1 is LNHNV, CDR2 YYDKDF (reference sequence). This CDR3 contains 17 residues. Here the CDR3 reads CATSRDRGLAGGHEQFF. CDR3 in DNA: TGTGCCACCAGCAGAGATCGGGGACTAGCGGGGGGGCATGAGCAGTTCTTC.

CDR3 nucleotide sequence: TGCGCCAGCAGCTTGAACGTGGGGCGGGGGGGCCGCCATGAGCAGTTCTTC. Protein sequence: CASSLNVGRGGRHEQFF. The chain has TRBV5-1 and TRBJ2-1, with 9 bases lining up with TRBD2. The CDR3 runs to 17 residues. The ends lost 1 base at V and 8 bases at J; junction bases unmatched: 13. CDR1 and CDR2 (germline): SGHRS, YFSETQ.

The chain's CDR3 is CASSALGTGDSPLHF. CDR3 nucleotides: TGTGCCAGCAGCGCCCTGGGGACGGGGGATTCACCCCTCCACTTT. J is TRBJ1-6 and V is TRBV9; possible D gene TRBD1, 5 bases. Looked up from germline, CDR1 is SGDLS and CDR2 is YYNGEE. V was clipped by 3 bases and J by 8 bases, with 15 bases between them. The CDR3 is 15 amino acids. Looking up the rest from reference TRBV9 and TRBJ1-6 gives the full variable domain: DSGVTQTPKHLITATGQRVTLRCSPRSGDLSVYWYQQSLDQGLQFLIQYYNGEERAKGNILERFSAQQFPDLHSELNLSSLELGDSALYFCASSALGTGDSPLHFGNGTRLTVT.

The chain recombines TRBV10-2 with TRBJ2-7, with 8 bases aligning to TRBD1. Trimming at V came to 0 bases and at J to 2 bases, leaving 9 bases not matched to a gene. Germline-derived CDR1 and CDR2 are WSHSY and SAAADI. The CDR3 is 17 amino acids. CDR3 bases: TGCGCCAGCAGTGAGTCGGGTCCGGGACAGGTTCCCTACGAGCAGTACTTC. Its protein product is CASSESGPGQVPYEQYF.

This clonotype has only a few counts. The chain carries TRBV6-5 and TRBJ2-6; the D gene is possibly TRBD1 (5 bases). This CDR3 is 18 amino acids long. Between the trimmed V and J ends, which lost 0 bases and 2 bases, there was a span of 14 bases. The germline V gene has CDR1 MNHEY and CDR2 SVGAGI. CDR3 protein: CASSYSLSGLTGANVLTF. The CDR3 nucleotides are TGTGCCAGCAGTTACTCCTTGTCAGGGCTTACTGGGGCCAACGTCCTGACTTTC.

In DNA form, the CDR3 reads TGTGCCAGCCGCCAGGGGCAACAAGAGACCCAGTACTTC. The encoded protein is CASRQGQQETQYF. The gene calls are TRBV18 and TRBJ2-5, with D possibly being TRBD1 (6 bases). CDR1 is KGHSH, CDR2 LQKENI, per germline. CDR3 length equals 13 residues. Trimming shortened V by 8 bases and J by 2 bases, and 12 bases separated the two germline ends.

The rearrangement joins TRBV6-2 or TRBV6-3 to TRBJ2-3; no reliable D call. This CDR3 is built from 11 residues. The ends were cut back, 7 bases at V and 6 bases at J, with 8 bases in the middle. Germline CDR1 and CDR2: MNHEY and SVGEGT. The CDR3 loop reads CASNSRDTQYF. CDR3 nucleotides: TGTGCCAGCAACTCTAGGGATACGCAGTATTTT.

The chain couples TRBV6-1 to TRBJ1-6, with D unclear. The CDR3 sequence is 14 residues long. Looked up from germline, CDR1 is MNHNS and CDR2 is SASEGT. Trimming took off 5 bases at V and 9 bases at J, with 14 bases between the two ends. DNA for the CDR3: TGTGCCAGCAGTAGGGATAGGGTAGTTTCACCCCTCCACTTT. Its protein product is CASSRDRVVSPLHF.

V usage is TRBV12-3 or TRBV12-4 and J usage is TRBJ2-1; possible D gene TRBD2, 6 bases. This CDR3 region has 13 residues. Trimming cost V 6 bases and J 13 bases, with 19 bases left between them. The CDR3 loop reads CASRSRWGETQFF. In DNA, the CDR3 is TGTGCCAGCAGGTCCCGATGGGGGGAGACCCAGTTCTTC.

This chain links TRBV28 with TRBJ2-7, with 9 bases aligning to TRBD1. The germline CDR1 and CDR2 sequences are MDHEN and SYDVKM. The ends lost 4 bases at V and 2 bases at J; junction bases unmatched: 9. The CDR3 has 16 amino acids. In nucleotides, the CDR3 is TGTGCCAGCAGTTCCCCGGGACAGGGTGGTACCTACGAGCAGTACTTC. Encoded protein: CASSSPGQGGTYEQYF.

This CDR3 reads CASSSKGDTEAFF. DNA of the CDR3: TGTGCCAGCAGCTCAAAGGGGGACACTGAAGCTTTCTTT. The gene calls are TRBV3-1 and TRBJ1-1; a possible D gene is TRBD1 (6 bases). The CDR3 is made up of 13 amino acids. The V gene lost 5 bases and the J gene lost 3 bases, with 10 bases spanning the gap. From germline, CDR1 is LGHDT and CDR2 YNNKEL (reference sequence). Variable domain in full (rest from reference TRBV3-1 and TRBJ1-1): DTAVSQTPKYLVTQMGNDKSIKCEQNLGHDTMYWYKQDSKKFLKIMFSYNNKELIINETVPNRFSPKSPDKAHLNLHINSLELGDSAVYFCASSSKGDTEAFFGQGTRLTVV.

This clonotype came up once. The CDR3 is CASSDQGGGETQYF. In DNA form, the CDR3 reads TGTGCCAGCAGCGACCAAGGAGGAGGGGAGACCCAGTACTTC. The V gene is TRBV9, the J gene TRBJ2-7, with a weak D call TRBD2 (6 bases). The better agreement between TRBJ2-5 and the DNA end casts doubt on the J call. CDR3 size: 14 residues. From germline, CDR1 is SGDLS and CDR2 YYNGEE.

This clonotype was counted a few times. V is TRBV5-5 and J is TRBJ1-4; 10 bases match TRBD1. The CDR3 runs to 15 residues. Germline-derived CDR1 and CDR2 are SGHKS and YYEKEE (reference sequence). J was trimmed by 7 bases and V by 3 bases; bases with no gene match: 6. CDR3 protein: CASSWGDRGGEKLFF. CDR3 coding DNA: TGTGCCAGCAGCTGGGGGGACAGGGGCGGTGAAAAACTGTTTTTT.

V gene TRBV6-5 combines with J gene TRBJ1-1, with 9 bases that match TRBD1. The V segment lost 5 bases and the J segment 3 bases; nucleotides outside the gene matches: 4. The CDR3 contains 14 residues. Germline V gene data show CDR1 as MNHEY and CDR2 as SVGAGI. This chain's CDR3 is CASSKGQGYTEAFF. In nucleotides, the CDR3 is TGTGCCAGCAGTAAGGGACAGGGCTACACTGAAGCTTTCTTT.

J is TRBJ1-6 and V is TRBV11-2; 8 bases line up with TRBD1. CDR3 length: 15 amino acids. CDR1 and CDR2 (germline): SGHAT, FQNNGV. With V trimmed by 5 bases and J by 8 bases, 8 bases remained unmatched. Written as DNA, the CDR3 is TGTGCCAGCAGCCTCGGACAGGGCTCAGATTCACCCCTCCACTTT. It encodes CASSLGQGSDSPLHF.